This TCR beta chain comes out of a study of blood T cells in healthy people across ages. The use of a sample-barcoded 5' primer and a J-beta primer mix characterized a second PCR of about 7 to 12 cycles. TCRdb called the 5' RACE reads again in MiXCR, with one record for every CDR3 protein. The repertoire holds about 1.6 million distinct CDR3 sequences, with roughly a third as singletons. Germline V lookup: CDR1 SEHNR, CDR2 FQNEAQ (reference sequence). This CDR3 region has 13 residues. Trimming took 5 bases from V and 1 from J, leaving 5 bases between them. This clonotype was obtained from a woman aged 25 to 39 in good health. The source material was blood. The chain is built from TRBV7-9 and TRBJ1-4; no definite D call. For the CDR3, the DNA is TGTGCCAGCAGCCTCATAACTAATGAAAAACTGTTTTTT. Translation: CASSLITNEKLFF.